The TCR beta chain under discussion was sequenced for a study of tumor-infiltrating T cells and Merkel cell polyomavirus. As for the study in general: The T cells studied were CD8+ and recognized the Merkel cell polyomavirus KLL epitope. Findings and caveats of the study: The study covered a single Merkel cell polyomavirus epitope only.

V lost 2 bases to trimming and J lost 6 bases; unmatched junction nucleotides: 8. The CDR3 totals 17 residues. Looked up from germline, CDR1 is MNHEY and CDR2 is SMNVEV (reference sequence). All patients' tumors stained robustly positive for Merkel cell polyomavirus Large T antigen by immunohistochemistry. Profiled with immunoSEQ multiplex PCR; TCRdb holds only in-frame clones, not every one. The sample consists of 20,000 to 30,000 clones, nearly 90% of them appearing once. This clone is a singleton in its sample. Its specificity is not known. The chain employs TRBV27 and TRBJ2-1, with 12 bases aligning to TRBD2. The sample taken for sequencing was lymph node tissue. The sequence came from a man in his fifties with Merkel cell carcinoma. CDR3 sequence reads: CASSLRASGRAVNEQFF. CDR3 DNA: TGTGCCAGCAGTTTAAGGGCTAGCGGGAGGGCCGTCAATGAGCAGTTCTTC.